The 8 T cell receptor beta chains in this list originate from one sample, sequenced in a study of blood T cells in healthy people across ages. Alongside a J-beta primer mix, a sample-barcoded 5' primer served in a second PCR lasting roughly 7 to 11 cycles. MiXCR, applied by TCRdb to the 5' RACE reads, yields one record per CDR3 protein. The sample carries hundreds of thousands of distinct CDR3 sequences, about a quarter recorded once. These records were also assigned to another study, of T cells of mothers and their children.

Sequencing was performed on blood. These receptor sequences come from a boy younger than 18 in good health.

This clonotype has a handful of counts. This chain connects TRBV7-9 to TRBJ2-5, with D unclear. The CDR3 loop spans 14 amino acids. The V gene lost 5 bases and the J gene lost 3 bases, with 13 bases spanning the gap. CDR1 is SEHNR, CDR2 FQNEAQ, per germline (reference sequence). The CDR3 loop reads CASSPQDLEETQYF. CDR3 in DNA: TGTGCCAGCAGCCCGCAAGACCTCGAAGAGACCCAGTACTTC. Full variable domain (outside the CDR3, taken from reference TRBV7-9 and TRBJ2-5): DTGVSQNPRHKITKRGQNVTFRCDPISEHNRLYWYRQTLGQGPEFLTYFQNEAQLEKSRLLSDRFSAERPKGSFSTLEIQRTEQGDSAMYLCASSPQDLEETQYFGPGTRLLVL.

The CDR3 loop reads CASSPFEETQYF. The CDR3 DNA sequence: TGTGCCAGCTCACCATTCGAAGAGACCCAGTACTTC. The chain joins TRBV18 to TRBJ2-5; D is unresolved. Germline CDR1 reads KGHSH; CDR2 reads LQKENI. This CDR3 is 12 amino acids long. V was shortened by 2 bases and J by 3 bases, with 4 bases between the two germline ends.

This clonotype was detected only a few times. The chain recombines TRBV20-1 with TRBJ2-1; no clear D. Germline CDR1 is DFQATT and CDR2 is SNEGSKA (reference sequence). This CDR3 region has 15 residues. The V and J ends lost 6 bases and 2 bases respectively, with 17 bases between them. CDR3 loop: CSARTPYRPYNEQFF. CDR3 nucleotides: TGCAGTGCCCGAACCCCCTACCGGCCCTACAATGAGCAGTTCTTC.

The chain employs TRBV15 and TRBJ2-5, with 10 bases identical to TRBD1. CDR1 LNHNV and CDR2 YYDKDF come from the germline V gene (reference sequence). V was pared by 0 bases and J by 3 bases, with 4 bases of the junction left unmatched. This CDR3 spans 16 amino acids. CDR3 amino acids: CATSRERTGGEETQYF. The CDR3 nucleotides read TGTGCCACCAGCAGAGAGCGGACAGGGGGTGAAGAGACCCAGTACTTC.

The chain uses TRBV29-1 and TRBJ2-7; 10 bases match TRBD1. With the DNA end fitting TRBJ2-5 better, the J assignment may be wrong. CDR3 length: 14 residues. CDR1 is SQVTM, CDR2 ANQGSEA, per germline. CDR3 in DNA: TGCAGCGAAGAAGACAGGGGGCGCGGAGAGACCCAGTACTTC. As protein: CSEEDRGRGETQYF.

The CDR3 region is CASSPRGTINEKLFF. DNA for the CDR3: TGTGCCAGCAGCCCTCGGGGGACAATTAATGAAAAACTGTTTTTT. This chain uses TRBV5-6 with TRBJ1-4, with a tentative D call TRBD1 (6 bases). The CDR3 contains 15 residues. Germline V CDR1 and CDR2: SGHDT, YYEEEE. V was cut by 4 bases and J by 4 bases, with 14 bases left in between. The entire variable domain, with the rest obtained from reference TRBV5-6 and TRBJ1-4, is as follows: DAGVTQSPTHLIKTRGQQVTLRCSPKSGHDTVSWYQQALGQGPQFIFQYYEEEERQRGNFPDRFSGHQFPNYSSELNVNALLLGDSALYLCASSPRGTINEKLFFGSGTQLSVL.

There are many counts of this clonotype. In DNA, the CDR3 is TGCGCCAGCAGCCCTGGACGGCGGGGGGATGAAAAACTGTTTTTT. This gives the protein CASSPGRRGDEKLFF. The V gene is TRBV5-1, the J gene TRBJ1-4; D perhaps matches TRBD1 (5 bases). With 4 bases removed from V and 6 bases from J, the gap between germline ends came to 16 bases. Germline V gene sequence: CDR1 SGHRS, CDR2 YFSETQ. This CDR3 has 15 amino acids.

This clonotype appeared a few times. V usage is TRBV29-1 and J usage is TRBJ2-4, with D hard to call. Germline CDR1 is SQVTM and CDR2 is ANQGSEA. V was trimmed by 2 bases and J by 1 base, leaving 6 bases between them. The CDR3 has 13 residues. CDR3 bases: TGCAGCGTTGAAATCCAGGCCAAAAACATTCAGTACTTC. Encoded protein: CSVEIQAKNIQYF.